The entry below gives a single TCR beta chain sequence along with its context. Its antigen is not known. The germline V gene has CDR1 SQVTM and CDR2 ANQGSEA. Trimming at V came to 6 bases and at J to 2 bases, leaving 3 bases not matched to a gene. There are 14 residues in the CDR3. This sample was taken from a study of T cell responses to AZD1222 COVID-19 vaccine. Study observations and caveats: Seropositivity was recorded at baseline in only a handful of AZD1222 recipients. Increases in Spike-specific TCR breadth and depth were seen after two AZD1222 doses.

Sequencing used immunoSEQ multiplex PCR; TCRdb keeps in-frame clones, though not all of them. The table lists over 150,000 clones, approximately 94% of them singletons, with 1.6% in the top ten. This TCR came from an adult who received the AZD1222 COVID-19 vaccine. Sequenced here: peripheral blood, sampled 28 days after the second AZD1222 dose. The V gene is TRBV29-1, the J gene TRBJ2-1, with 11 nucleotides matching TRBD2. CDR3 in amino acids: CSVRLAGTYNEQFF. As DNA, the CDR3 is TGCAGCGTCCGACTAGCGGGAACCTACAATGAGCAGTTCTTC.